These 24 T cell receptor beta chains share one sample of origin, sequenced in a study of cytomegalovirus exposure and HLA in healthy donors. The PCR made use of 60 Vbeta and 13 Jbeta primers. Here immunoSEQ multiplex PCR was the method, and the copy in TCRdb shows in-frame clones only, minus some. The sample has 250,000 to 300,000 clones, nearly 95% seen once. What was sequenced was PBMCs. The receptors were gathered from a girl aged 2 to 10 in good health and CMV-seronegative.

The chain has TRBV7-9 and TRBJ2-1; possibly TRBD2 for D (6 bases). The length of the CDR3 is 16 residues. Trimming pared 5 bases from V and 5 bases from J, leaving 19 bases between. Germline values: CDR1 SEHNR, CDR2 FQNEAQ (reference sequence). The CDR3 nucleotides read TGTGCCAGCAGCGAGATGGCGGGAAAACTAGACAATGAGCAGTTCTTC. Translated, it gives CASSEMAGKLDNEQFF. The full variable domain, with the rest looked up from reference TRBV7-9 and TRBJ2-1, is DTGVSQNPRHKITKRGQNVTFRCDPISEHNRLYWYRQTLGQGPEFLTYFQNEAQLEKSRLLSDRFSAERPKGSFSTLEIQRTEQGDSAMYLCASSEMAGKLDNEQFFGPGTRLTVL.

The chain uses TRBV14 and TRBJ2-5; 11 nucleotides align to TRBD2. The DNA end is a closer match to TRBJ2-7, so the J assignment may be wrong. CDR1 is SGHDN, CDR2 FVKESK, per germline. The CDR3 is 15 residues long. CDR3 bases: TGTGCCAGCAGCAATAGCGGGAGGGCCGGCTACGAGCAGTACTTC. It encodes CASSNSGRAGYEQYF.

This rearrangement joins TRBV4-1 to TRBJ1-1; no definite D call. This CDR3 has 13 residues. V dropped 3 bases and J dropped 4 bases, with 9 bases sitting between them. Germline V gene lookup returns CDR1 MGHRA and CDR2 YSYEKL. The CDR3 DNA reads as TGCGCCAGCAGCCAGGGAGGGCCCACTGAAGCTTTCTTT. It yields the protein CASSQGGPTEAFF.

The count of this clone is one. The chain recombines TRBV7-6 with TRBJ1-1; D is undetermined. The CDR3 has 14 residues. The ends were cut back, 5 bases at V and 6 bases at J, with 16 bases in the middle. Germline V gene data show CDR1 as SGHVS and CDR2 as FNYEAQ. The CDR3 sequence: CASSQDWGAPEAFF. In nucleotides, the CDR3 is TGTGCCAGCAGCCAGGATTGGGGAGCGCCTGAAGCTTTCTTT.

This chain links TRBV5-6 with TRBJ2-7, with 7 positions matching TRBD1. Trimming at V came to 2 bases and at J to 2 bases, leaving 4 bases not matched to a gene. In germline, CDR1 is SGHDT, CDR2 YYEEEE. The CDR3 has 14 amino acids. The CDR3 spells CASSFGDSAYEQYF. Here the CDR3 DNA reads TGTGCCAGCAGCTTTGGGGACAGCGCCTACGAGCAGTACTTC.

The rearrangement uses TRBV5-1 and TRBJ2-5; D remains ambiguous. The CDR3 is 11 residues long. The germline V gene encodes CDR1 SGHRS and CDR2 YFSETQ. V was cut by 3 bases and J by 14 bases, with 14 bases left in between. The CDR3 loop reads CASSSPTRTYF. CDR3 DNA: TGCGCCAGCAGCTCCCCGACACGAACCTACTTC.

The rearrangement joins TRBV28 to TRBJ1-2; weak D call: TRBD1 (5 bases). The V gene's germline CDR1 is MDHEN and CDR2 SYDVKM. The V gene lost 5 bases and the J gene lost 4 bases, with 8 bases spanning the gap. There are 12 residues in the CDR3. Here the CDR3 reads CASSDSIYGYTF. CDR3 in DNA: TGTGCCAGCAGTGACAGTATCTATGGCTACACCTTC.

The V call is TRBV5-1, the J call TRBJ1-1; D is undetermined. The germline V gene has CDR1 SGHRS and CDR2 YFSETQ. The CDR3 consists of 14 residues. The V end was cut by 4 bases, the J end by 1 base, with 11 bases between. In nucleotides, the CDR3 is TGCGCCAGCAGCCCTCTTATGGCGAACACTGAAGCTTTCTTT. Its protein product is CASSPLMANTEAFF.

The V gene is TRBV6-1, the J gene TRBJ2-3; 7 nucleotides match TRBD2. After removal of 4 bases from V and 1 base from J, the junction contained 11 bases not matched to a gene. Looked up from germline, CDR1 is MNHNS and CDR2 is SASEGT. This CDR3 contains 17 residues. CDR3 region: CASSVLTSARGTDTQYF. DNA for the CDR3: TGTGCCAGCAGTGTCCTTACTAGCGCCCGAGGCACAGATACGCAGTATTTT.

The chain employs TRBV7-2 and TRBJ2-1; 11 bases agree with TRBD2. CDR1 is SGHTA, CDR2 FQGNSA, per germline. The ends lost 5 bases at V and 1 base at J; junction bases unmatched: 1. The CDR3 runs 15 residues. This CDR3 is CASSPSGGSYNEQFF. The CDR3 region has the DNA TGTGCCAGCAGCCCTAGCGGGGGGTCCTACAATGAGCAGTTCTTC.

J is TRBJ1-5 and V is TRBV7-2, with D possibly matching TRBD1 (5 bases). Germline V gives CDR1 SGHTA, CDR2 FQGNSA. V dropped 1 base and J dropped 5 bases, with 9 bases sitting between them. CDR3 length equals 14 residues. The CDR3 here is CASSLVQGHQPQHF. The CDR3 DNA sequence: TGTGCCAGCAGCTTAGTGCAGGGCCATCAGCCCCAGCATTTT.

V usage is TRBV27 and J usage is TRBJ1-2; the D is unclear. This CDR3 is 13 amino acids long. Germline CDR1 and CDR2: MNHEY and SMNVEV (reference sequence). V gave up 0 bases and J gave up 7 bases, with 9 bases separating them. CDR3 amino acids: CASSLSYGFGYTF. The CDR3 DNA sequence: TGTGCCAGCAGTTTATCGTACGGGTTTGGCTACACCTTC.

This chain connects TRBV30 to TRBJ1-6; possibly TRBD1 for D (5 bases). The length of the CDR3 is 11 residues. Trimming took off 6 bases at V and 9 bases at J, with 9 bases between the two ends. The V gene's germline CDR1 is GTSNPN and CDR2 SVGIG (reference sequence). CDR3 coding DNA: TGTGCCTGTAGGGGAGGTTCACCCCTCCACTTT. This codes for CACRGGSPLHF.

V usage is TRBV5-6 and J usage is TRBJ2-1; 7 nucleotides agree with TRBD2. Looked up from germline, CDR1 is SGHDT and CDR2 is YYEEEE. The ends lost 5 bases at V and 7 bases at J; junction bases unmatched: 9. This CDR3 region has 14 residues. CDR3 protein: CASSWGGNGNEQFF. The CDR3 DNA sequence: TGTGCCAGCAGTTGGGGGGGGAATGGAAATGAGCAGTTCTTC.

The chain links TRBV7-9 to TRBJ1-3; no clear D. Germline V gene lookup returns CDR1 SEHNR and CDR2 FQNEAQ (reference sequence). CDR3 length: 15 amino acids. Deletions cut 4 bases from V and 3 bases from J, with 13 bases between. Here the CDR3 reads CASSSNGISGNTIYF. The CDR3 region has the DNA TGTGCCAGCAGCTCAAACGGGATAAGTGGAAACACCATATATTTT.

This chain joins TRBV28 and TRBJ2-5; 11 nucleotides line up with TRBD2. Trimming removed 7 bases from V and 2 bases from J; junction bases left unmatched: 12. CDR1 MDHEN and CDR2 SYDVKM come from the germline V gene. This CDR3 contains 17 residues. CDR3 loop: CASTPGRIAGGQETQYF. DNA of the CDR3: TGTGCCAGCACCCCTGGCCGTATAGCGGGGGGGCAAGAGACCCAGTACTTC.

The V gene is TRBV27, the J gene TRBJ1-5, with D possibly TRBD1 on 5 matching bases. The CDR3 sequence is 14 residues long. V lost 1 base to trimming and J lost 6 bases, with 10 bases between them. Looked up from germline, CDR1 is MNHEY and CDR2 is SMNVEV (reference sequence). The DNA for the CDR3 is TGTGCCAGCAGTTTATTAGGGGATGCTCAGCCCCAGCATTTT. It translates to CASSLLGDAQPQHF.

This chain joins TRBV21-1 and TRBJ1-5; the D segment call TRBD1 is taken from the table without a DNA check. TRBV21-1 is noted as a pseudogene. This CDR3 region has 16 residues. The CDR3 coding sequence is TGTGCCAGCAGCAAACGGGACAGGGTTTGCAATCAGCCCCAGCATTTT. Encoded protein: CASSKRDRVCNQPQHF.

This clone was observed once. This chain links TRBV5-1 with TRBJ1-1; perhaps TRBD1 as D (6 bases). CDR3 size: 15 residues. V lost 3 bases and J 0 bases, leaving 12 bases between the germline ends. Per the germline V gene, CDR1 is SGHRS and CDR2 is YFSETQ. This CDR3 is CASSSETGLNTEAFF. The CDR3 DNA reads as TGCGCCAGCAGCTCGGAGACAGGCCTGAACACTGAAGCTTTCTTT.

J is TRBJ2-7 and V is TRBV27, with TRBD1 as a possible D gene (5 bases). Germline assignment: CDR1 MNHEY and CDR2 SMNVEV (reference sequence). Trimming took off 5 bases at V and 2 bases at J, with 16 bases between the two ends. This CDR3 comprises 15 residues. The chain's CDR3 is CASSAGLMGPYEQYF. The CDR3 DNA reads TGTGCCAGCAGTGCAGGGTTGATGGGCCCCTACGAGCAGTACTTC.

This chain connects TRBV6-5 to TRBJ1-2; D is perhaps TRBD1 (6 bases). Germline V gene lookup returns CDR1 MNHEY and CDR2 SVGAGI. V was clipped by 6 bases and J by 4 bases, with 15 bases between them. This CDR3 is built from 14 residues. This CDR3 is CASRPPGALYGYTF. CDR3 DNA: TGTGCCAGCAGACCCCCAGGGGCTCTCTATGGCTACACCTTC.

The V and J genes are TRBV18 and TRBJ2-1; D ambiguous. V lost 0 bases and J lost 2, with 8 bases in between. The CDR3 has 15 amino acids. From germline, CDR1 is KGHSH and CDR2 LQKENI. The CDR3 spells CASSPPGITYNEQFF. The CDR3 DNA reads as TGTGCCAGCTCACCACCGGGCATCACCTACAATGAGCAGTTCTTC.

The table lists this clone with a few counts. This same CDR3 is encoded by further DNA sequences in the sample. The chain links TRBV27 to TRBJ2-7, with D maybe TRBD1 (5 bases). The CDR3 runs to 12 residues. Germline assignment: CDR1 MNHEY and CDR2 SMNVEV (reference sequence). V lost 5 bases to trimming and J lost 4 bases, with 9 bases between them. The CDR3 sequence: CASSPTGYEQYF. The CDR3 DNA sequence: TGTGCCAGCAGTCCAACAGGTTACGAGCAGTACTTC.

V gene TRBV25-1 combines with J gene TRBJ1-1, with TRBD1 identical over 8 bases. Germline CDR1 is MGHDK and CDR2 is SYGVNS. The V segment lost 2 bases and the J segment 6 bases; nucleotides outside the gene matches: 11. The CDR3 is made up of 16 amino acids. This chain's CDR3 is CASSEALRTGTSEAFF. CDR3 coding DNA: TGTGCCAGCAGTGAAGCCCTCCGGACAGGGACATCTGAAGCTTTCTTT.